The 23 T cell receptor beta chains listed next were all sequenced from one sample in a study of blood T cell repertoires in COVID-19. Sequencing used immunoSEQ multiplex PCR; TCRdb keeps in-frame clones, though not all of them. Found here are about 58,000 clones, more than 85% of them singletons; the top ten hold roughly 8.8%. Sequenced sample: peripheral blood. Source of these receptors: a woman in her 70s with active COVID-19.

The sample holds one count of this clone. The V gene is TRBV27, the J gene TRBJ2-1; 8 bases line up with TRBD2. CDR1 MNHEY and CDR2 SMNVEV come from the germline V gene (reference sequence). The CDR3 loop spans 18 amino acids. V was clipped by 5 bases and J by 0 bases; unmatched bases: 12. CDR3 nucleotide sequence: TGTGCCAGCAGTCCCATCGCAGACAGCGGGGGCTCCTACAATGAGCAGTTCTTC. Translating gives CASSPIADSGGSYNEQFF.

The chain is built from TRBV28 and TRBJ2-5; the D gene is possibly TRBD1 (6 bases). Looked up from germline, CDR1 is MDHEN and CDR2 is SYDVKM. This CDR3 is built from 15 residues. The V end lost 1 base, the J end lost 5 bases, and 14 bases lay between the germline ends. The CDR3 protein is CASSLYEGVWETQYF. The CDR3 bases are TGTGCCAGCAGTTTATATGAGGGGGTCTGGGAGACCCAGTACTTC.

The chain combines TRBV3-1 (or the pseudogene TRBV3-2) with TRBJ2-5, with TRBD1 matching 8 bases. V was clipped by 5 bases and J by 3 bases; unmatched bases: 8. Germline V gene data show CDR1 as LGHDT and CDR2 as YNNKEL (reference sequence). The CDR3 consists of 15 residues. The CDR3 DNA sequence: TGTGCCAGCAGCATCATTGGACAGGGAGAAGAGACCCAGTACTTC. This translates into CASSIIGQGEETQYF.

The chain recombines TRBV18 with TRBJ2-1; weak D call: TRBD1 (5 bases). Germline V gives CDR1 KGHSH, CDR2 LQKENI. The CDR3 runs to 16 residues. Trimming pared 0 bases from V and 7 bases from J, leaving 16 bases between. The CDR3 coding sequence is TGTGCCAGCTCACCACCGCAGGGCGTAATAAAGAATGAGCAGTTCTTC. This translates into CASSPPQGVIKNEQFF. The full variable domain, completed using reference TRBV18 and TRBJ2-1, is NAGVMQNPRHLVRRRGQEARLRCSPMKGHSHVYWYRQLPEEGLKFMVYLQKENIIDESGMPKERFSAEFPKEGPSILRIQQVVRGDSAAYFCASSPPQGVIKNEQFFGPGTRLTVL.

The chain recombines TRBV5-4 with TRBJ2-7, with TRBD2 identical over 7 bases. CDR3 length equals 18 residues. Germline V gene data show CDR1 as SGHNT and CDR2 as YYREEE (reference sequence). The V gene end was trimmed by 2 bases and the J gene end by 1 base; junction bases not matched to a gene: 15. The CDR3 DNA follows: TGTGCCAGCAGCTTAAGTCCTAGCGGAGGTTCGATTTCCTACGAGCAGTACTTC. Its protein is CASSLSPSGGSISYEQYF.

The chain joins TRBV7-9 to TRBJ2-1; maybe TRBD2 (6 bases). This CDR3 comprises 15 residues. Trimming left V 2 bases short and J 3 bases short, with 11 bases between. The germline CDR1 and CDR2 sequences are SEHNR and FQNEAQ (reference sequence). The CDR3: CASSLISGVYNEQFF. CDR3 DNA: TGTGCCAGCAGCTTAATCTCGGGAGTCTACAATGAGCAGTTCTTC.

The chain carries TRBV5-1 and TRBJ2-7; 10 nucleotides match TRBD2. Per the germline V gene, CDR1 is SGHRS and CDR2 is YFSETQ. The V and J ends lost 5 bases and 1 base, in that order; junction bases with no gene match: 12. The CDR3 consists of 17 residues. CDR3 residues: CASSLLLAGEFSYEQYF. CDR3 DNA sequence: TGCGCCAGCAGTTTACTTCTAGCGGGAGAGTTTTCCTACGAGCAGTACTTC. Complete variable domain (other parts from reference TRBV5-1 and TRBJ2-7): KAGVTQTPRYLIKTRGQQVTLSCSPISGHRSVSWYQQTPGQGLQFLFEYFSETQRNKGNFPGRFSGRQFSNSRSEMNVSTLELGDSALYLCASSLLLAGEFSYEQYFGPGTRLTVT.

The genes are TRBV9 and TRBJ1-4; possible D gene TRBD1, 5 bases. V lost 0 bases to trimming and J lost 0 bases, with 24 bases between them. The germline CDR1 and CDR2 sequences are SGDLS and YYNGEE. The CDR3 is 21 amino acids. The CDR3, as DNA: TGTGCCAGCAGCGTAGATCCCGGCGGGTCACCCGGGGGAGCAACTAATGAAAAACTGTTTTTT. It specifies CASSVDPGGSPGGATNEKLFF.

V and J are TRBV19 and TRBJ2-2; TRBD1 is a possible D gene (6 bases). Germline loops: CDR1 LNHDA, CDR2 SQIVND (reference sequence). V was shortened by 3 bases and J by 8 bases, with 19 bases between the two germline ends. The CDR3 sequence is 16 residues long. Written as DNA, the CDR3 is TGTGCCAGTAGTATGCCCCGGGACACGGGTCGAGGGGAGCTGTTTTTT. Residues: CASSMPRDTGRGELFF.

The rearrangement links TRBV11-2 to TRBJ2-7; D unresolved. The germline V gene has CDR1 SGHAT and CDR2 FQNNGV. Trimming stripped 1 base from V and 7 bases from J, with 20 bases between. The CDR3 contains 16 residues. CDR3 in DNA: TGTGCCAGCAGCTTAGGGGTCACACTGTCTCCTAGGGAGCAGTACTTC. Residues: CASSLGVTLSPREQYF.

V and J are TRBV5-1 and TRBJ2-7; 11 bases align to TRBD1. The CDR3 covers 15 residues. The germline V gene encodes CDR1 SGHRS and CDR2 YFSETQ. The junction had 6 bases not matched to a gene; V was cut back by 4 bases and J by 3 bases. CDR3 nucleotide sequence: TGCGCCAGCAGCAGGGGACAGGGGGAAATCTACGAGCAGTACTTC. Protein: CASSRGQGEIYEQYF.

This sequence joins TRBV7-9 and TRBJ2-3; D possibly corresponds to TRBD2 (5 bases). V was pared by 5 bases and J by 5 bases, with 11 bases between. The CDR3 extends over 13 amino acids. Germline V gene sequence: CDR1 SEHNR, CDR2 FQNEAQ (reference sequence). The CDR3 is CASSISAKDTQYF. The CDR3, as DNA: TGTGCCAGCAGCATTAGCGCCAAAGATACGCAGTATTTT.

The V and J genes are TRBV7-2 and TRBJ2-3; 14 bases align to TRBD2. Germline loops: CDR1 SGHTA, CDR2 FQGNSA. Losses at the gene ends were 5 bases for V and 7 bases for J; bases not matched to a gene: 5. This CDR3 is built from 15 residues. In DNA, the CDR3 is TGTGCCAGCAGCCAAGGACTAGCGGGGGGATATACGCAGTATTTT. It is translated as CASSQGLAGGYTQYF.

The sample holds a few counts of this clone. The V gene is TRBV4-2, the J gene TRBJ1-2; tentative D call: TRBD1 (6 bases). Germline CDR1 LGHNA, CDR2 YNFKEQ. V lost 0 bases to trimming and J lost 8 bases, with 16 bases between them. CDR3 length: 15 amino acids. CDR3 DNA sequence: TGTGCCAGCAGCCAAGACAGGGGAAAAACGGAGGGCTACACCTTC. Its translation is CASSQDRGKTEGYTF.

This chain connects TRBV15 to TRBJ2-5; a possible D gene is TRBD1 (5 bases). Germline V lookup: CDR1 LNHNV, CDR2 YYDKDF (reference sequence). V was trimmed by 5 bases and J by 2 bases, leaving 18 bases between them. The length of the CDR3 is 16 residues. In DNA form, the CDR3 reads TGTGCCACCAGCCAAGCCTCCATTGGACATCAAGAGACCCAGTACTTC. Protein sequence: CATSQASIGHQETQYF.

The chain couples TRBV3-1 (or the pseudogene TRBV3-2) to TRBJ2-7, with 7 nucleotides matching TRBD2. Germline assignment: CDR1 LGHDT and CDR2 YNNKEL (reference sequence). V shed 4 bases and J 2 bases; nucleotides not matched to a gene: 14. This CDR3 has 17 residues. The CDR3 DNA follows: TGTGCCAGCAGCCCGTACTTAAGACTAGCCGGAACCTACGAGCAGTACTTC. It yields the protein CASSPYLRLAGTYEQYF.

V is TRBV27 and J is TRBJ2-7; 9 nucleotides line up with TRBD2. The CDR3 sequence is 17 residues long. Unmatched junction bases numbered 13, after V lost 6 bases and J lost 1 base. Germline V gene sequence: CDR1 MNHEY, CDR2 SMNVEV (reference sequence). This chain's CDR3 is CASSQVAGEGHSYEQYF. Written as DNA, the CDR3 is TGTGCCAGCAGCCAAGTAGCGGGAGAGGGCCATTCCTACGAGCAGTACTTC.

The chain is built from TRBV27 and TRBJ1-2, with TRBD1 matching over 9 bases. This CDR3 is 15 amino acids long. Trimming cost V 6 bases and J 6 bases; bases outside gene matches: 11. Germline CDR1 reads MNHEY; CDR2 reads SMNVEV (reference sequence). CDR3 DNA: TGTGCCAGCAGCTATATGGAGGACAGGGGAAATGGCTACACCTTC. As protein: CASSYMEDRGNGYTF.

In nucleotides, the CDR3 is TGTGCCAGCAGCTTCACCTCCGGGACAGGACGAAACACCATATATTTT. Residues: CASSFTSGTGRNTIYF. The chain has TRBV28 and TRBJ1-3, with 8 bases matching TRBD1. J gave up 5 bases and V 6 bases, and 12 bases lay outside the gene matches. The CDR3 is 16 residues long. Germline CDR1 and CDR2: MDHEN and SYDVKM.

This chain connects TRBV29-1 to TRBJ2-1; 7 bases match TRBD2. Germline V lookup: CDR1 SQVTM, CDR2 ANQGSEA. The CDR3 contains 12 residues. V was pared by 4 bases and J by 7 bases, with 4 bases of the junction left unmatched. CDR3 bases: TGCAGCGTTGGGGCGGGGGTTAATGAGCAGTTCTTC. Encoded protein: CSVGAGVNEQFF.

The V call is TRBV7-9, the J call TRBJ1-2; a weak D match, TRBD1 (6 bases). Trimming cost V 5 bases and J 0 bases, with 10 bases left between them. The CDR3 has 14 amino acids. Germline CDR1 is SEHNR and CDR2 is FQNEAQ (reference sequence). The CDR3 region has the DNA TGTGCCAGCAGCCTCGGACAGTCTAACTATGGCTACACCTTC. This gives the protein CASSLGQSNYGYTF.

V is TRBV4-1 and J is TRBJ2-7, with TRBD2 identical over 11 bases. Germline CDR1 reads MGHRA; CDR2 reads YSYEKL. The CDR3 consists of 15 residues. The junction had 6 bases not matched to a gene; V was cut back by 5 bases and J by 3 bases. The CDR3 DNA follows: TGCGCCAGCAGCGACCCTAGCGGGAGGCTCTACGAGCAGTACTTC. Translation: CASSDPSGRLYEQYF.

The CDR3 protein is CASSPGTSGTYEQYF. The DNA of the CDR3 is TGTGCCAGCAGCCCCGGGACTAGCGGGACCTACGAGCAGTACTTC. This chain links TRBV6-4 with TRBJ2-7, with 13 bases identical to TRBD2. V dropped 6 bases and J dropped 2; count of bases not matched to a gene: 4. CDR1 MRHNA and CDR2 SNTAGT come from the germline V gene. The CDR3 is 15 residues long.